This TCR beta chain was recorded in a study of graft-versus-host responses after intestinal transplantation. The data were produced by immunoSEQ multiplex PCR, yet TCRdb's version contains in-frame clones alone and is incomplete. The table has about 25,000 clones, 40% seen once. Unmatched junction bases numbered 7, after V lost 2 bases and J lost 3 bases. The CDR3 has 15 amino acids. Germline CDR1 and CDR2: MDHEN and SYDVKM. This chain links TRBV28 with TRBJ2-7; TRBD1 matches 7 bases. The source is a human patient who received an intestinal transplant. Material: alloreactive CD4+ T cells from a mixed lymphocyte reaction culture, obtained before intestinal transplant. Stated subset: CFSE-low proliferating T cells sorted from roughly six-day pre-transplant mixed lymphocyte reaction (GvH or HvG direction). CDR3 amino acids: CASSLPGQPIYEQYF. CDR3 DNA sequence: TGTGCCAGCAGTTTACCGGGACAGCCTATCTACGAGCAGTACTTC. Full variable domain (missing parts from reference TRBV28 and TRBJ2-7): DVKVTQSSRYLVKRTGEKVFLECVQDMDHENMFWYRQDPGLGLRLIYFSYDVKMKEKGDIPEGYSVSREKKERFSLILESASTNQTSMYLCASSLPGQPIYEQYFGPGTRLTVT.